This TCR beta chain was profiled in a study of blood T cells in healthy people across ages. Sample-barcoded 5' priming and a J-beta primer mix drove a second PCR of roughly 6 to 12 cycles. TCRdb re-derived calls from the 5' RACE reads in MiXCR, one entry per CDR3 protein. The sample carries roughly 1,300,000 distinct CDR3 sequences, approximately 63% recorded once. V was clipped by 8 bases and J by 0 bases, with 8 bases between them. The CDR3 runs 12 residues. CDR1 is SGHTA and CDR2 is FQGNSA in the germline V gene. The chain links TRBV7-2 to TRBJ2-7; possibly TRBD1 for D (6 bases). The source is a man in his late teens or twenties in good health. The material sequenced was blood. CDR3 residues: CASEGVSYEQYF. For the CDR3, the DNA is TGTGCCAGCGAGGGGGTCTCCTACGAGCAGTACTTC.